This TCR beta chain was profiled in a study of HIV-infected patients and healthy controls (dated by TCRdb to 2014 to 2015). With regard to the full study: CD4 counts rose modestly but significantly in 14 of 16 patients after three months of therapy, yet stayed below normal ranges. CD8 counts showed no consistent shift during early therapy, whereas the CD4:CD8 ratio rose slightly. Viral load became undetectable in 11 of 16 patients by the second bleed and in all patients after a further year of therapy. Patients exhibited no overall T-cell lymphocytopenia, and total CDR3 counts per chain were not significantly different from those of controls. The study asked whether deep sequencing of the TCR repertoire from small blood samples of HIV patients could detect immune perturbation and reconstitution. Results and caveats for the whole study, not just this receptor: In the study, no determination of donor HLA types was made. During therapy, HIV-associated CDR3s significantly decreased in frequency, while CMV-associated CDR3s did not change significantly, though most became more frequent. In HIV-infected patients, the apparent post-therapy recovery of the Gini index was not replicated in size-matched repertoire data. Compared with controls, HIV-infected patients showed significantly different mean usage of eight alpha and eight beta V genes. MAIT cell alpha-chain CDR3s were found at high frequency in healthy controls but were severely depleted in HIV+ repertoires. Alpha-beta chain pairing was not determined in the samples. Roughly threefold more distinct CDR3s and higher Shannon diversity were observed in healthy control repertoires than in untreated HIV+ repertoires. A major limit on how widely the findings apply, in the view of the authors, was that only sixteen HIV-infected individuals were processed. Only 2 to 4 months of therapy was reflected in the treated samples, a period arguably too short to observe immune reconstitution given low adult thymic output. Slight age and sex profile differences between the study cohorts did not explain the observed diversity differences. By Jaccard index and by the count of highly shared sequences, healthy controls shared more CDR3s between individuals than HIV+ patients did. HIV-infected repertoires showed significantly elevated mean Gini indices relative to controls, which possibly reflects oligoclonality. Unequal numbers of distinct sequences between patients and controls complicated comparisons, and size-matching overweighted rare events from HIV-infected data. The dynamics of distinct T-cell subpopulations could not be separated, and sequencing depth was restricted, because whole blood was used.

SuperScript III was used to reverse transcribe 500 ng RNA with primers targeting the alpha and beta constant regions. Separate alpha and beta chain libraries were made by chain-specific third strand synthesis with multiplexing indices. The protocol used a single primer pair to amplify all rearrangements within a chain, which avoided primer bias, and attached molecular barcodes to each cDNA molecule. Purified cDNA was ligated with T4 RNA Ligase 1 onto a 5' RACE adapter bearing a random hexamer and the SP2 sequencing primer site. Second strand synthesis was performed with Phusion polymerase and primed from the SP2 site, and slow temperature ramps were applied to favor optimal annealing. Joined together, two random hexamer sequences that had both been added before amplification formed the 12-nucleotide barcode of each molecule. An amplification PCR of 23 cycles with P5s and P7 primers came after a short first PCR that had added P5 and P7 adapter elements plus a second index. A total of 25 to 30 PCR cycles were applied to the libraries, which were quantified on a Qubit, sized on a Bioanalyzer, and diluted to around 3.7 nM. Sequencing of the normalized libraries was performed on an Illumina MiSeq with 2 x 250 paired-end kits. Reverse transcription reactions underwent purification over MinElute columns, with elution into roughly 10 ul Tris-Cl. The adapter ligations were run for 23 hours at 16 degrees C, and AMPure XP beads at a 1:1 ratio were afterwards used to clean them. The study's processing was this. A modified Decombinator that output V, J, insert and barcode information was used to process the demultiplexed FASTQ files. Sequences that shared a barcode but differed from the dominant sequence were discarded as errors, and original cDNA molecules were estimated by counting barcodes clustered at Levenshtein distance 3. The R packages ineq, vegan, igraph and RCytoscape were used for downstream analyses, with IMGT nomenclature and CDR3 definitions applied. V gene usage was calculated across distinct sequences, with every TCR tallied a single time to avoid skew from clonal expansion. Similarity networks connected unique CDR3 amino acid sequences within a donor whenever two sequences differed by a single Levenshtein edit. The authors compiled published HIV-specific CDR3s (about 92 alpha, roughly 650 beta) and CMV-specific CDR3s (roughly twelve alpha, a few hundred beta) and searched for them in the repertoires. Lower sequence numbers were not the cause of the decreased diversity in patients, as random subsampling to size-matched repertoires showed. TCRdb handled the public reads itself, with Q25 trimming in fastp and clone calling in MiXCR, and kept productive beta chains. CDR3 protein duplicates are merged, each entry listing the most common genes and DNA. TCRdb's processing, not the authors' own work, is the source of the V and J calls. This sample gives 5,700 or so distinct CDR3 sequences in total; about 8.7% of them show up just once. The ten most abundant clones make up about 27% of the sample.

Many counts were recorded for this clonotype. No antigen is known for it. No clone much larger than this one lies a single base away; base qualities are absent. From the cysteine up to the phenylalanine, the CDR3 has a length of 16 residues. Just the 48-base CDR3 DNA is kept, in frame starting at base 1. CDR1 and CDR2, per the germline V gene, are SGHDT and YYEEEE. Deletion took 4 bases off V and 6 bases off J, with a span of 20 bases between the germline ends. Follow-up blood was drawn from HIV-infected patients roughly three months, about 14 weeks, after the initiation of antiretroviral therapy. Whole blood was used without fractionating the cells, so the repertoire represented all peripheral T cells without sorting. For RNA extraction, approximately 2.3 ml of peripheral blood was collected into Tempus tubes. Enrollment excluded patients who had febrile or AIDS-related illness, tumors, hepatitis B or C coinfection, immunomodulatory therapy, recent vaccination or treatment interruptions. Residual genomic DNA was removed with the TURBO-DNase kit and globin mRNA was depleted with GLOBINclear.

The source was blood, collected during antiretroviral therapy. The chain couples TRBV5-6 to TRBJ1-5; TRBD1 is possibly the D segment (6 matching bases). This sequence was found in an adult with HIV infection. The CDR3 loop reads CASSLRTVAGSQPQHF. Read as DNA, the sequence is TGTGCCAGCAGCCTCAGGACAGTCGCGGGTAGTCAGCCCCAGCATTTT. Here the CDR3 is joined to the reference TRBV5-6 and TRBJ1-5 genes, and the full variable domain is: DAGVTQSPTHLIKTRGQQVTLRCSPKSGHDTVSWYQQALGQGPQFIFQYYEEEERQRGNFPDRFSGHQFPNYSSELNVNALLLGDSALYLCASSLRTVAGSQPQHFGDGTRLSIL.